The 25 T cell receptor beta chains in this list originate from one sample, sequenced in a study of cytotoxic CD8 clonotypes in ibrutinib-treated CLL. Generated by immunoSEQ multiplex PCR, the TCRdb table keeps only in-frame clones and is missing some. The sample contains 30,000 to 35,000 clones, approximately 69% of which appear only once. The material sequenced was PBMCs, taken before ibrutinib treatment. These receptors came from a human donor with chronic lymphocytic leukemia.

The CDR3: CATSRDPAVEQFF. The CDR3 bases are TGTGCCACCAGCAGAGATCCAGCGGTAGAGCAGTTCTTC. This chain links TRBV15 with TRBJ2-1, with a tentative D call TRBD2 (5 bases). The CDR3 is 13 residues long. Trimming cost V 0 bases and J 10 bases, with 10 bases left between them. From germline, CDR1 is LNHNV and CDR2 YYDKDF (reference sequence).

This clone was counted between two and nine times. This rearrangement joins TRBV27 to TRBJ2-7; no firm D call. CDR1 and CDR2 from the germline V gene are MNHEY and SMNVEV (reference sequence). With 0 bases removed from V and 6 bases from J, the gap between germline ends came to 6 bases. The CDR3 contains 12 residues. This chain's CDR3 is CASSLSGREQYF. In DNA form, the CDR3 reads TGTGCCAGCAGTTTATCGGGTCGCGAGCAGTACTTC.

This clone was counted only a few times. Other DNA sequences in this sample translate to the same CDR3. The V call is TRBV30, the J call TRBJ1-5; D is unclear. CDR3 length: 13 residues. CDR1 GTSNPN and CDR2 SVGIG come from the germline V gene (reference sequence). Trimming took 2 bases from V and 0 from J, leaving 5 bases between them. DNA for the CDR3: TGTGCCTGGAGTACCCTTAGCAATCAGCCCCAGCATTTT. It encodes CAWSTLSNQPQHF.

This clone was seen a few times. Because the CDR3 is missing its conserved closing phenylalanine or tryptophan, this is likely a read error. The limits of the CDR3 on the DNA are not certain, so only TCRdb's listed CDR3 is given. The chain joins TRBV7-2 to TRBJ1-1; no DNA check was done on the table's D call, TRBD1. Germline CDR1 and CDR2: SGHTA and FQGNSA. The CDR3 is 13 amino acids in total, end residues counted. The CDR3 loop is CASSLEADRGLAV.

V usage is TRBV5-6 and J usage is TRBJ2-7; possible D gene TRBD1, 5 bases. V shed 5 bases and J shed 1 base, with 10 bases lying between them. This CDR3 region has 13 residues. The germline V gene has CDR1 SGHDT and CDR2 YYEEEE. The CDR3 loop is CASSYSGSYEQYF. For the CDR3, the DNA is TGTGCCAGCAGTTACTCAGGGTCCTACGAGCAGTACTTC.

J is TRBJ2-7 and V is TRBV27, with D possibly being TRBD1 or TRBD2 (12 bases each). The V end lost 5 bases, the J end lost 3 bases, and 32 bases lay between the germline ends. The CDR3 sequence is 20 residues long. Germline V lookup: CDR1 MNHEY, CDR2 SMNVEV (reference sequence). CDR3 residues: CASSAGTGGITSGRIYEQYF. In DNA, the CDR3 is TGTGCCAGCAGTGCCGGGACAGGGGGCATAACTAGCGGGAGGATCTACGAGCAGTACTTC.

The genes are TRBV4-2 and TRBJ1-1; D is ambiguous. Germline V gene sequence: CDR1 LGHNA, CDR2 YNFKEQ. V lost 0 bases and J 11 bases, leaving 10 bases between the germline ends. The CDR3 length is 12 residues. DNA for the CDR3: TGTGCCAGCAGCCAAGAGTCGCAGTCGGCTTTCTTT. It encodes CASSQESQSAFF.

The V gene is TRBV9, the J gene TRBJ2-1; D is uncertain. In germline, CDR1 is SGDLS, CDR2 YYNGEE. The germline V and J ends were trimmed by 3 bases and 4 bases, with 11 bases remaining between them. The CDR3 extends over 14 amino acids. CDR3 region: CASSAQDPYNEQFF. DNA of the CDR3: TGTGCCAGCAGCGCCCAGGACCCTTACAATGAGCAGTTCTTC.

The chain employs TRBV7-2 and TRBJ1-1; no reliable D call. This CDR3 comprises 11 residues. Trimming took off 4 bases at V and 5 bases at J, with 5 bases between the two ends. From germline, CDR1 is SGHTA and CDR2 FQGNSA. The CDR3 DNA is TGTGCCAGCAGCTCCCGTACTGAAGCTTTCTTT. Protein: CASSSRTEAFF. The entire variable domain, with the rest obtained from reference TRBV7-2 and TRBJ1-1, is as follows: GAGVSQSPSNKVTEKGKDVELRCDPISGHTALYWYRQSLGQGLEFLIYFQGNSAPDKSGLPSDRFSAERTGGSVSTLTIQRTQQEDSAVYLCASSSRTEAFFGQGTRLTVV.

CDR3: CASSQAAPIEGANYGYTF. Here the CDR3 DNA reads TGTGCCAGCAGCCAAGCTGCGCCAATTGAGGGCGCTAACTATGGCTACACCTTC. The chain is built from TRBV4-2 and TRBJ1-2, with D unclear. CDR1 LGHNA and CDR2 YNFKEQ come from the germline V gene. Trimming took off 1 base at V and 0 bases at J, with 18 bases between the two ends. This CDR3 region has 18 residues.

The J gene is TRBJ2-4, the V gene TRBV28, with TRBD1 identical over 10 bases. Germline V CDR1 and CDR2: MDHEN, SYDVKM. The CDR3 extends over 14 amino acids. V lost 6 bases, J lost 12 bases, and 11 bases stayed unmatched. CDR3 residues: CASRPGQGTLSQYF. The CDR3 bases are TGTGCCAGCAGACCGGGACAGGGGACCCTCTCTCAGTACTTC.

V usage is TRBV19 and J usage is TRBJ2-7; maybe TRBD1 (6 bases). There are 14 residues in the CDR3. Germline V lookup: CDR1 LNHDA, CDR2 SQIVND (reference sequence). V was pared by 5 bases and J by 2 bases, with 13 bases between. The CDR3 sequence: CASSRRGHPYEQYF. The CDR3, as DNA: TGTGCCAGTAGTCGTCGGGGACACCCCTACGAGCAGTACTTC.

This sequence joins TRBV19 and TRBJ1-1, with 11 nucleotides matching TRBD1. From germline, CDR1 is LNHDA and CDR2 SQIVND (reference sequence). Trimming removed 3 bases from V and 4 bases from J; junction bases left unmatched: 4. The CDR3 is 15 amino acids. In nucleotides, the CDR3 is TGTGCCAGTAGTATCTCCGGGACAGGGGGCACTGAAGCTTTCTTT. It specifies CASSISGTGGTEAFF.

This chain connects TRBV28 to TRBJ1-5; tentative D call: TRBD1 (5 bases). Germline lookup yields CDR1 MDHEN and CDR2 SYDVKM. Trimming took off 4 bases at V and 4 bases at J, with 11 bases between the two ends. The CDR3 extends over 14 amino acids. For the CDR3, the DNA is TGTGCCAGCAGTTCCATCTGGGGGAATCAGCCCCAGCATTTT. It codes for CASSSIWGNQPQHF.

The CDR3 is CASSGRVVDYGYTF. CDR3 DNA: TGTGCCAGCAGCGGCAGGGTTGTAGACTATGGCTACACCTTC. V gene TRBV28 combines with J gene TRBJ1-2; the D gene is possibly TRBD1 (5 bases). The CDR3 loop spans 14 amino acids. The germline gives CDR1 MDHEN, CDR2 SYDVKM. Trimming took 6 bases from V and 3 from J, leaving 14 bases between them.

The chain has TRBV18 and TRBJ2-7, with TRBD1 matching over 7 bases. Looked up from germline, CDR1 is KGHSH and CDR2 is LQKENI. The CDR3 contains 15 residues. Losses at the gene ends were 2 bases for V and 6 bases for J; bases not matched to a gene: 10. The CDR3 is CASSPGQARSGEQYF. CDR3 coding DNA: TGTGCCAGCTCACCAGGACAGGCCCGCTCGGGCGAGCAGTACTTC.

The gene calls are TRBV10-2 and TRBJ1-1, with D uncertain. The CDR3 has 16 residues. V was pared by 8 bases and J by 2 bases, with 21 bases between. Germline V gene lookup returns CDR1 WSHSY and CDR2 SAAADI. CDR3: CASQSGEGFPNTEAFF. Written as DNA, the CDR3 is TGCGCCAGCCAAAGTGGAGAAGGTTTCCCTAACACTGAAGCTTTCTTT.

This chain connects TRBV7-2 to TRBJ2-7; 7 bases match TRBD1. CDR1 and CDR2 from the germline V gene are SGHTA and FQGNSA. J lost 2 bases, V lost 1 base, and 5 bases had no gene match. CDR3 length: 15 amino acids. The CDR3 DNA follows: TGTGCCAGCAGCTTAGTTGGTGGACAGGCCTACGAGCAGTACTTC. Translated, it gives CASSLVGGQAYEQYF.

The chain is built from TRBV7-8 and TRBJ2-4; D is unresolved. V dropped 5 bases and J dropped 6 bases, with 11 bases sitting between them. Germline V gene data show CDR1 as SGHVS and CDR2 as FQNEAQ. This CDR3 region has 13 residues. As DNA, the CDR3 is TGTGCCAGCAGCCCCCCGACACTAAACATTCAGTACTTC. Protein sequence: CASSPPTLNIQYF.

This chain links TRBV2 with TRBJ1-5, with 7 bases lining up with TRBD1. V was pared by 5 bases and J by 7 bases, with 11 bases of the junction left unmatched. The CDR3 runs to 15 residues. Germline CDR1 SNHLY, CDR2 FYNNEI. The CDR3 region is CASSPTGEGGQPQHF. The CDR3 bases are TGTGCCAGCAGTCCCACAGGGGAAGGAGGCCAGCCCCAGCATTTT. The full variable domain, its missing parts supplied by reference TRBV2 and TRBJ1-5, is EPEVTQTPSHQVTQMGQEVILRCVPISNHLYFYWYRQILGQKVEFLVSFYNNEISEKSEIFDDQFSVERPDGSNFTLKIRSTKLEDSAMYFCASSPTGEGGQPQHFGDGTRLSIL.

The table lists this clone with a count of one. The chain couples TRBV15 to TRBJ1-2, with D unresolved. Germline values: CDR1 LNHNV, CDR2 YYDKDF (reference sequence). V lost 7 bases, J lost 5 bases, and 11 bases lay in between. This CDR3 has 12 amino acids. The CDR3 spells CATTERGYGYTF. DNA for the CDR3: TGTGCCACCACCGAACGAGGGTATGGCTACACCTTC.

CDR3 amino acids: CATSTGPPFSYEQYF. The CDR3 DNA reads as TGTGCCACCAGCACGGGGCCACCCTTTTCCTACGAGCAGTACTTC. This chain uses TRBV15 with TRBJ2-7; D assignment may be TRBD1 or TRBD2 (5 bases each). Germline V gene sequence: CDR1 LNHNV, CDR2 YYDKDF (reference sequence). The CDR3 is made up of 15 amino acids. V was cut by 4 bases and J by 1 base, with 14 bases left in between.

The table lists this clone with a few counts. The V and J genes are TRBV2 and TRBJ1-5; D is unclear. CDR3 size: 13 residues. The V gene's germline CDR1 is SNHLY and CDR2 FYNNEI. V lost 4 bases, J lost 9 bases, and 13 bases lay in between. The CDR3 sequence is CASSGEPPGPQHF. CDR3 bases: TGTGCCAGCAGTGGGGAGCCCCCAGGGCCCCAGCATTTT.

The V and J genes are TRBV5-1 and TRBJ1-1; D might be TRBD1 (5 bases). The germline gives CDR1 SGHRS, CDR2 YFSETQ. Trimming stripped 2 bases from V and 0 bases from J, with 14 bases between. This CDR3 spans 16 amino acids. For the CDR3, the DNA is TGCGCCAGCAGCTTAGCGTGGGGGGGACTGAACACTGAAGCTTTCTTT. This translates into CASSLAWGGLNTEAFF. The full variable domain, its missing parts supplied by reference TRBV5-1 and TRBJ1-1, is KAGVTQTPRYLIKTRGQQVTLSCSPISGHRSVSWYQQTPGQGLQFLFEYFSETQRNKGNFPGRFSGRQFSNSRSEMNVSTLELGDSALYLCASSLAWGGLNTEAFFGQGTRLTVV.

The J gene is TRBJ1-1, the V gene TRBV28, with TRBD1 matching 7 bases. CDR3 length: 14 amino acids. V shed 6 bases, J shed 1 base, and the junction held 5 bases outside the gene matches. The germline V gene encodes CDR1 MDHEN and CDR2 SYDVKM. This CDR3 is CASSPGQKNTEAFF. The CDR3 DNA follows: TGTGCCAGCAGCCCGGGACAGAAGAACACTGAAGCTTTCTTT.